These T cell receptor beta chains were read from a single sample in a study of T cells in Graves' hyperthyroidism and ophthalmopathy. TCRdb re-analysed the multiplex PCR reads in MiXCR, keeping a single row per CDR3 protein. Of about 480,000 distinct CDR3 sequences listed, around an eighth are singletons. Sequencing used blood. Source of these receptors: a woman aged 18-35 years with Graves' hyperthyroidism. Both conserved end residues are part of each CDR3. D genes are given only for firm matches. Clone size is stated in some rows and not others, as once, few, many or a class when expanded.

many	TRBV20-1	TRBJ2-1	TRBD2	CSARDPGGLSYNEQFF	TGCAGTGCTAGAGATCCGGGGGGACTCTCCTACAATGAGCAGTTCTTC
many	TRBV12-3/TRBV12-4	TRBJ2-1	TRBD1	CASSHRGRDYNEQFF	TGTGCCAGCAGCCACAGGGGGAGAGACTACAATGAGCAGTTCTTC
few	TRBV11-2	TRBJ2-5	NA	CASSLSGTTQETQYF	TGTGCCAGCAGCTTATCGGGAACCACGCAAGAGACCCAGTACTTC
many	TRBV18	TRBJ2-3	NA	CASSPMTDTQYF	TGTGCCAGCTCACCAATGACAGATACGCAGTATTTT
many	TRBV5-1	TRBJ2-3	NA	CASSLDGGPLDTQYF	TGCGCCAGCAGCTTGGACGGGGGGCCACTAGATACGCAGTATTTT
NA	TRBV10-3	TRBJ1-1	TRBD1	CAITKTGGWDTEAFF	TGTGCCATCACCAAAACAGGGGGCTGGGACACTGAAGCTTTCTTT
NA	TRBV28	TRBJ2-1	TRBD2	CASSFEIGLAGGYNEQFF	TGTGCCAGCAGTTTTGAAATTGGACTAGCGGGAGGGTACAATGAGCAGTTCTTC
few	TRBV15	TRBJ1-2	NA	CATSRPPSTGGHGYTF	TGTGCCACCAGCAGACCTCCTTCGACAGGAGGGCATGGCTACACCTTC
many	TRBV7-9	TRBJ2-1	NA	CASSFGQVNNEQFF	TGTGCCAGCAGCTTTGGACAAGTCAACAATGAGCAGTTCTTC
many	TRBV5-1	TRBJ1-6	NA	CASQTRDGDSPLHF	TGCGCCAGCCAGACCCGGGACGGGGATTCACCCCTCCACTTT
NA	TRBV4-1	TRBJ2-1	TRBD2	CASSQGLAGGDNEQFF	TGCGCCAGCAGCCAAGGACTAGCGGGAGGGGACAATGAGCAGTTCTTC
many	TRBV10-3	TRBJ1-1	NA	CAISEEGEAFF	TGTGCCATCAGTGAGGAAGGAGAAGCTTTCTTT
many	TRBV24-1	TRBJ2-7	NA	CATSDRPTGTGRYEQYF	TGTGCCACCAGTGACAGACCAACCGGGACCGGTCGCTACGAGCAGTACTTC
NA	TRBV7-6	TRBJ1-2	TRBD1	CASSPGLGTGTGYTF	TGTGCCAGCAGCCCAGGGTTAGGGACAGGGACAGGCTACACCTTC
once	TRBV9	TRBJ1-2	NA	CASSGQVASSSYGCTF	TGTGCCAGCAGCGGACAAGTCGCCTCTAGCAGCTATGGCTGCACCTTC
few	TRBV7-8	TRBJ2-1	TRBD2	CASSFGTSVKNEQFF	TGTGCCAGCAGCTTCGGGACTAGCGTGAAGAATGAGCAGTTCTTC
NA	TRBV9	TRBJ2-1	NA	CASSVDPLGSYNEQFF	TGTGCCAGCAGCGTAGACCCATTGGGATCCTACAATGAGCAGTTCTTC
NA	TRBV20-1	TRBJ1-5	NA	CSARDPDGWGNQPQHF	TGCAGTGCTAGAGATCCGGATGGGTGGGGTAATCAGCCCCAGCATTTT
NA	TRBV16	TRBJ1-1	NA	CASTPGWRGTEAFF	TGTGCCAGCACCCCGGGGTGGAGGGGCACTGAAGCTTTCTTT
once	TRBV19	TRBJ2-5	NA	CASNIRGGMGREETQYF	TGTGCCAGTAATATAAGAGGAGGAATGGGGCGGGAAGAGACCCAGTACTTC
many	TRBV30	TRBJ2-5	TRBD1	CAWSPLIRTGVGETQYF	TGTGCCTGGAGTCCGCTGATTCGGACAGGGGTAGGAGAGACCCAGTACTTC
few	TRBV29-1	TRBJ2-2	NA	CSVRTTNTGELFF	TGCAGCGTCAGGACTACGAACACCGGGGAGCTGTTTTTT
many	TRBV6-1	TRBJ2-3	TRBD2	CASSLLAGTIYDTQYF	TGTGCCAGCAGTTTACTAGCGGGAACGATTTATGATACGCAGTATTTT
many	TRBV6-1	TRBJ2-2	NA	CASRNSRENAGELFF	TGTGCCAGCAGGAACTCACGGGAGAATGCCGGGGAGCTGTTTTTT
NA	TRBV11-3	TRBJ1-4	NA	CASSQSGANFATNEKLFF	TGTGCCAGCAGCCAATCAGGGGCCAACTTTGCAACTAATGAAAAACTGTTTTTT
many	TRBV11-1	TRBJ2-1	TRBD1	CASSPRQGNNNEQFF	TGTGCCAGCAGCCCTAGACAGGGGAACAACAATGAGCAGTTCTTC
NA	TRBV18	TRBJ2-1	NA	CASSPDPSNEQFF	TGTGCCAGCTCACCCGACCCCTCGAATGAGCAGTTCTTC
NA	TRBV7-6	TRBJ2-2	NA	CASSLTGSDTGELFF	TGTGCCAGCAGCTTAACGGGGAGTGACACCGGGGAGCTGTTTTTT
NA	TRBV7-2	TRBJ2-5	NA	CASSLWGTQETQYF	TGTGCCAGCAGCTTATGGGGAACTCAAGAGACCCAGTACTTC
many	TRBV30	TRBJ2-2	TRBD1	CAWSVRQGGSTGELFF	TGTGCCTGGAGTGTACGACAGGGGGGATCCACCGGGGAGCTGTTTTTT
NA	TRBV20-1	TRBJ2-2	TRBD2	CSARVSLAGGPGGGELFF	TGCAGTGCTAGAGTGTCCCTAGCGGGAGGCCCTGGGGGCGGGGAGCTGTTTTTT
few	TRBV19	TRBJ1-1	TRBD1	CASSFDRVAFF	TGTGCCAGTAGTTTTGACAGGGTGGCTTTCTTT
many	TRBV12-3/TRBV12-4	TRBJ1-2	NA	CASSFTGRRGGYTF	TGTGCCAGCAGCTTTACAGGGAGGCGCGGTGGCTACACCTTC
many	TRBV11-3	TRBJ2-3	TRBD2	CASSLGGRTSGTTDTQYF	TGTGCCAGCAGCTTAGGAGGCCGGACTAGCGGGACCACAGATACGCAGTATTTT
many	TRBV2	TRBJ1-1	NA	CASRLSATRTEAFF	TGTGCCAGCAGGCTTTCCGCTACTCGGACTGAAGCTTTCTTT
many	TRBV10-1	TRBJ1-2	NA	CASSESVGAPYGYTF	TGCGCCAGCAGTGAGTCGGTGGGCGCCCCATATGGCTACACCTTC
NA	TRBV6-2/TRBV6-3	TRBJ1-2	TRBD1	CASSGAQGAASYGYTF	TGTGCCAGCAGTGGGGCCCAGGGGGCGGCTTCCTATGGCTACACCTTC
many	TRBV11-3	TRBJ2-5	TRBD1	CASSLDPSTGVWLGGQETQYF	TGTGCCAGCAGCTTAGATCCTTCGACAGGGGTCTGGTTGGGGGGCCAAGAGACCCAGTACTTC
many	TRBV11-2	TRBJ2-1	NA	CASSEYGGSYNEQFF	TGTGCCAGCAGCGAATATGGGGGTTCCTACAATGAGCAGTTCTTC
many	TRBV7-3	TRBJ1-1	NA	CASSHSGTTGANTEAFF	TGTGCCAGCAGCCACTCCGGGACAACGGGTGCGAACACTGAAGCTTTCTTT
NA	TRBV9	TRBJ2-7	TRBD2	CASSVGGLAGDEQYF	TGTGCCAGCAGCGTAGGGGGACTAGCGGGAGACGAGCAGTACTTC
many	TRBV10-3	TRBJ1-2	TRBD1	CAISENGRQGAFRYGYTF	TGTGCCATCAGTGAGAATGGGAGACAGGGGGCATTTCGCTATGGCTACACCTTC
many	TRBV27	TRBJ1-2	TRBD1	CASSLATGDYGYTF	TGTGCCAGCAGTTTAGCGACAGGGGACTATGGCTACACCTTC
many	TRBV27	TRBJ1-6	NA	CASSPVSYNSPLHF	TGTGCCAGCAGTCCAGTTTCATATAATTCACCCCTCCACTTT